The following is a TCR beta chain sequence with its context. Its antigen is not identified. The data were produced by immunoSEQ multiplex PCR, yet TCRdb's version contains in-frame clones alone and is incomplete. The profile shows about 100,000 clones, 88% of them singletons. The data were taken from a study of T cell responses to AZD1222 COVID-19 vaccine. Study-level findings and limits: The span of vaccine-associated CD4 TCRs extended across spike, with dominance at 160-218 and 743-854.

Germline V CDR1 and CDR2: SGDLS, YYNGEE. The CDR3 runs 13 residues. Between the trimmed V and J ends, which lost 1 base and 7 bases, there was a span of 9 bases. The J gene is TRBJ2-1, the V gene TRBV9; D remains unclear. The sequence came from an adult in good health. Sample: peripheral blood, taken on day 0 of AZD1222 vaccination. CDR3 region: CASSVRPSNEQFF. The CDR3 region has the DNA TGTGCCAGCAGCGTACGTCCCTCGAATGAGCAGTTCTTC.